These 16 T cell receptor beta chains were sequenced from one sample in a study of cytomegalovirus exposure and HLA in healthy donors. Both 60 Vbeta primers and 13 Jbeta primers went into the PCR. Generated by immunoSEQ multiplex PCR, the TCRdb table keeps only in-frame clones and is missing some. The table has 110,000 to 150,000 clones, 75% to 80% seen once. Sequenced sample: PBMCs. The receptors here all came from a male donor in good health and CMV-seronegative.

The V and J genes are TRBV14 and TRBJ2-5; D might be TRBD2 (5 bases). CDR3 length equals 16 residues. The V gene's germline CDR1 is SGHDN and CDR2 FVKESK. Trimming shortened V by 1 base and J by 0 bases, and 12 bases separated the two germline ends. In DNA, the CDR3 is TGTGCCAGCAGCCAAGGAAGAGGGATATACCAAGAGACCCAGTACTTC. Translated: CASSQGRGIYQETQYF.

The count of this clone is one. The chain recombines TRBV5-6 with TRBJ1-4; TRBD1 matches at 8 bases. The germline V gene has CDR1 SGHDT and CDR2 YYEEEE. The CDR3 runs to 15 residues. J lost 7 bases, V lost 3 bases, and 8 bases had no gene match. Here the CDR3 reads CASSSKGTGREKLFF. CDR3 in DNA: TGTGCCAGCAGCTCCAAGGGGACAGGACGTGAAAAACTGTTTTTT.

V usage is TRBV5-1 and J usage is TRBJ2-1; D is ambiguous. The germline V and J ends were trimmed by 0 bases and 5 bases, with 12 bases remaining between them. CDR3 length: 15 residues. CDR1 is SGHRS, CDR2 YFSETQ, per germline. CDR3 sequence reads: CASSLGETSHNEQFF. Here the CDR3 DNA reads TGCGCCAGCAGCTTGGGTGAGACTTCCCACAATGAGCAGTTCTTC. Full variable domain (remainder filled in from reference TRBV5-1 and TRBJ2-1): KAGVTQTPRYLIKTRGQQVTLSCSPISGHRSVSWYQQTPGQGLQFLFEYFSETQRNKGNFPGRFSGRQFSNSRSEMNVSTLELGDSALYLCASSLGETSHNEQFFGPGTRLTVL.

The chain employs TRBV9 and TRBJ2-3; D possibly corresponds to TRBD2 (5 bases). This CDR3 has 15 amino acids. Germline lookup yields CDR1 SGDLS and CDR2 YYNGEE. The germline V and J ends were trimmed by 0 bases and 2 bases, with 10 bases remaining between them. The CDR3 protein is CASSVAAAVTDTQYF. The CDR3 coding sequence is TGTGCCAGCAGCGTAGCTGCAGCGGTCACAGATACGCAGTATTTT.

Worth noting for this clone: The same CDR3 can be traced to other DNA sequences in this sample. The CDR3 bases are TGTGCCAGCAGGGATATGGGACTAGCGGCCTACGAGCAGTACTTC. Translation gives CASRDMGLAAYEQYF. The rearrangement links TRBV2 to TRBJ2-7; 11 nucleotides line up with TRBD2. The CDR3 loop spans 15 amino acids. Germline V lookup: CDR1 SNHLY, CDR2 FYNNEI. J gave up 2 bases and V 6 bases, and 6 bases lay outside the gene matches.

CDR3 amino acids: CASSQRRVGTGGEQYF. CDR3 sequence (DNA): TGTGCCAGCAGCCAAAGAAGGGTTGGGACAGGGGGCGAGCAGTACTTC. This chain links TRBV7-8 with TRBJ2-7; 11 positions match TRBD1. The CDR3 is made up of 16 amino acids. Per germline, CDR1 SGHVS and CDR2 FQNEAQ. The V and J ends lost 5 bases and 6 bases, in that order; junction bases with no gene match: 12.

This chain links TRBV19 with TRBJ1-1, with 7 bases fitting TRBD1. Germline CDR1 reads LNHDA; CDR2 reads SQIVND (reference sequence). The CDR3 runs to 16 residues. With V trimmed by 6 bases and J by 0 bases, 10 bases remained unmatched. This CDR3 is CASRDSGTDMNTEAFF. The CDR3 coding sequence is TGTGCCAGTAGGGACTCCGGGACAGATATGAACACTGAAGCTTTCTTT.

This chain uses TRBV2 with TRBJ1-1; weak D call: TRBD1 (5 bases). This CDR3 comprises 15 residues. Germline V gene data show CDR1 as SNHLY and CDR2 as FYNNEI. V gave up 6 bases and J gave up 1 base, with 15 bases separating them. The CDR3 sequence: CASRPSMGGNTEAFF. In nucleotides, the CDR3 is TGTGCCAGCAGACCCTCAATGGGGGGGAACACTGAAGCTTTCTTT. The full variable domain, completed using reference TRBV2 and TRBJ1-1, is EPEVTQTPSHQVTQMGQEVILRCVPISNHLYFYWYRQILGQKVEFLVSFYNNEISEKSEIFDDQFSVERPDGSNFTLKIRSTKLEDSAMYFCASRPSMGGNTEAFFGQGTRLTVV.

As regards this clone: This specimen includes other DNA sequences encoding the same CDR3. The chain joins TRBV9 to TRBJ2-3, with 7 bases aligning to TRBD2. Trimming took 0 bases from V and 0 from J; bases not matched to a gene: 1. CDR1 and CDR2 from the germline V gene are SGDLS and YYNGEE. This CDR3 is built from 15 residues. CDR3 coding DNA: TGTGCCAGCAGCGTAGTAGCGGGTAGCACAGATACGCAGTATTTT. Encoded protein: CASSVVAGSTDTQYF.

The V gene is TRBV6-5, the J gene TRBJ2-5; D perhaps matches TRBD1 (5 bases). The germline V and J ends were trimmed by 10 bases and 1 base, with 19 bases remaining between them. Germline CDR1 MNHEY, CDR2 SVGAGI. The CDR3 contains 15 residues. In DNA form, the CDR3 reads TGTGCCACTTCAGGGCTAGGATCGGGCCAAGAGACCCAGTACTTC. Its translation is CATSGLGSGQETQYF.

The gene calls are TRBV7-9 and TRBJ1-5; 8 nucleotides match TRBD1. Unmatched junction bases numbered 5, after V lost 5 bases and J lost 2 bases. Germline V CDR1 and CDR2: SEHNR, FQNEAQ (reference sequence). There are 15 residues in the CDR3. The CDR3 sequence: CASSQTDRGNQPQHF. In DNA, the CDR3 is TGTGCCAGCAGCCAGACGGACAGGGGCAATCAGCCCCAGCATTTT.

The chain links TRBV5-7 to TRBJ2-5; D is unclear. TRBV5-7 is reported as an ORF; its role is uncertain. The CDR3 covers 11 residues. The germline V and J ends were trimmed by 4 bases and 7 bases, with 8 bases remaining between them. Written as DNA, the CDR3 is TGTGCCAGCAGCACTCCTGGGACCCAGTACTTC. Protein product: CASSTPGTQYF.

The chain joins TRBV2 to TRBJ2-7, with TRBD2 as a possible D gene (7 bases). V lost 7 bases to trimming and J lost 3 bases, with 16 bases between them. Germline-derived CDR1 and CDR2 are SNHLY and FYNNEI. The CDR3 is made up of 14 amino acids. CDR3 coding DNA: TGTGCCAGCATCCGAGGGGGGGGCGGCTACGAGCAGTACTTC. The encoded protein is CASIRGGGGYEQYF.

In this sample, this clone turned up a few times. This chain joins TRBV19 and TRBJ1-2; possible D gene TRBD1, 5 bases. This CDR3 comprises 15 residues. V was shortened by 1 base and J by 0 bases, with 9 bases between the two germline ends. Per germline, CDR1 LNHDA and CDR2 SQIVND (reference sequence). CDR3 in amino acids: CASSIGTQTNYGYTF. The CDR3 region has the DNA TGTGCCAGTAGTATAGGGACACAGACTAACTATGGCTACACCTTC.

The chain combines TRBV4-2 with TRBJ2-5, with 7 nucleotides matching TRBD2. The J call is in doubt because the DNA end fits TRBJ2-7 better. Germline lookup yields CDR1 LGHNA and CDR2 YNFKEQ. The length of the CDR3 is 17 residues. The CDR3 region has the DNA TGTGCCAGCAGCCATGTCAGCTCGGCGGGAGCCTCCTACGAGCAGTACTTC. Translating it yields CASSHVSSAGASYEQYF.

The chain has TRBV27 and TRBJ2-7, with 7 bases matching TRBD2. V lost 2 bases and J lost 2; bases outside the gene matches: 6. CDR1 is MNHEY and CDR2 is SMNVEV in the germline V gene (reference sequence). The CDR3 extends over 15 amino acids. The CDR3, as DNA: TGTGCCAGCAGTTTACGCCCTAGCGGTCCCTACGAGCAGTACTTC. Protein sequence: CASSLRPSGPYEQYF.